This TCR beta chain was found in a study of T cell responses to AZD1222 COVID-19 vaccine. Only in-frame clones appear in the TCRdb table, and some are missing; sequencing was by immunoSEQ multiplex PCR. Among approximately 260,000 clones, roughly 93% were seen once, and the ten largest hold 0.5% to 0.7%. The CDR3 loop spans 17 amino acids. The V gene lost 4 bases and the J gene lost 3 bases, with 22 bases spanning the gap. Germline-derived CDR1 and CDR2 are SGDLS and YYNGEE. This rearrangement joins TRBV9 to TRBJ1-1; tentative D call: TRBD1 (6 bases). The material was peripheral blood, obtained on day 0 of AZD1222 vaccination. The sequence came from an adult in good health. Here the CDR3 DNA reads TGTGCCAGCAGCCCTCTAATTAGGGGGAGCGGGGACACTGAAGCTTTCTTT. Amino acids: CASSPLIRGSGDTEAFF.